Listed below are T cell receptor beta chains from one sample, sequenced in a study of response to subunit inactivated influenza vaccine. TCRdb reanalysed the RT-PCR reads using MiXCR and keeps one entry per CDR3 protein. Counted here are a few hundred thousand distinct CDR3 sequences, 9.5% to 12% occurring once; the ten biggest clones make up 10% to 15%. The sample in question was PBMCs from blood, obtained roughly 48 days after vaccination. The receptors stem from a man in his fifties or sixties who received an inactivated influenza vaccine. Each CDR3 is given with its conserved first and last residue. The D gene is left open where the match is weak. Clone size, where shown, is once, few, many, or a class for clones that have expanded.

CDR3nt	CDR3aa	d_gene	abundance	v_gene	j_gene
TGCGCCAGCAGCTTCCACTCCGACTATGGCTACACCTTC	CASSFHSDYGYTF	NA	NA	TRBV5-1	TRBJ1-2
TGTGCCAGCAGTTTAGGGACTAGCGGTTCTTACTACGAGCAGTACTTC	CASSLGTSGSYYEQYF	TRBD2	NA	TRBV6-5	TRBJ2-7
TGTGCCACCAGGTATCAGTCGAGCTCCTACGAGCAGTACTTC	CATRYQSSSYEQYF	NA	NA	TRBV15	TRBJ2-7
TGTGCCAGCAGTCCGTTGAGGACTAGCGGCACAGATACGCAGTATTTT	CASSPLRTSGTDTQYF	TRBD2	NA	TRBV27	TRBJ2-3
TGTGCCAGCAGCTTAGGCAGGGCTCGGGAGCAGTACTTC	CASSLGRAREQYF	NA	few	TRBV7-2	TRBJ2-7
TGTGCCAGCATCGAGTGGGGAAAGGGTAGGGTGTATGACACTGAAGCTTTCTTT	CASIEWGKGRVYDTEAFF	NA	many	TRBV14	TRBJ1-1
TGTGCCACCAGCAGATCCAGGGGGACTGAAGCTTTCTTT	CATSRSRGTEAFF	TRBD1	NA	TRBV15	TRBJ1-1
TGCAGTGCTAGAAGACTAGCGGGAGCCACCGGGGAGCTGTTTTTT	CSARRLAGATGELFF	TRBD2	few	TRBV20-1	TRBJ2-2
TGTGCCAGTACTCTGTCTTGGGCTAGCGGGTACTACAATGAGCAGTTCTTC	CASTLSWASGYYNEQFF	TRBD2	few	TRBV19	TRBJ2-1
TGTGCCAGCGGCCCGGGGCTAGCGGGGGACGAGCAGTACTTC	CASGPGLAGDEQYF	TRBD2	NA	TRBV12-3/TRBV12-4	TRBJ2-7
TGTGCCAGCAGTTTCGGTTACTCTGGGGCCAACGTCCTGACTTTC	CASSFGYSGANVLTF	NA	NA	TRBV12-3/TRBV12-4	TRBJ2-6
TGTGCCAGCAGTTTTTTCAGCAATCAGCCCCAGCATTTT	CASSFFSNQPQHF	NA	many	TRBV12-3/TRBV12-4	TRBJ1-5
TGTGCCATCAGTGAGTCTAGCGGGGGTGTGGCCAACGTCCTGACTTTC	CAISESSGGVANVLTF	TRBD2	many	TRBV10-3	TRBJ2-6
TGTGCCAGCAGCTTAGCGTATGGGACAGGGGACCAAGACATGAACACTGAAGCTTTCTTT	CASSLAYGTGDQDMNTEAFF	TRBD1	many	TRBV11-1	TRBJ1-1
TGTGCCAGCACCCTACAGGGGAATGAGCAGTTCTTC	CASTLQGNEQFF	TRBD1	many	TRBV7-2	TRBJ2-1
TGTGCCAGCAGTTTAGGCATGGGTAATGAAAAACTGTTTTTT	CASSLGMGNEKLFF	NA	few	TRBV12-3/TRBV12-4	TRBJ1-4
TGTGCCAGCAGTTTAATTGGGGAGGGCTATGGCTACACCTTC	CASSLIGEGYGYTF	NA	few	TRBV12-3/TRBV12-4	TRBJ1-2
TGTGCCAGCAGCTTGGACAGGGATTCTAGCACAGATACGCAGTATTTT	CASSLDRDSSTDTQYF	NA	few	TRBV5-4	TRBJ2-3
TGTGCCAGCAGCTCAATCTGGGGCGCTTCCTACAATGAGCAGTTCTTC	CASSSIWGASYNEQFF	NA	few	TRBV7-9	TRBJ2-1
TGTGCCAGCAGCTCGAACCAATACAATGAGCAGTTCTTC	CASSSNQYNEQFF	NA	NA	TRBV7-9	TRBJ2-1
TGTGCCAGCAGCGGGGGGGCAGGGCTGAGGGAGACCCAGTACTTC	CASSGGAGLRETQYF	NA	NA	TRBV7-2	TRBJ2-5
TGTGCCACCAGCAGAGATCCCGAGGGTGAAGCTTTCTTT	CATSRDPEGEAFF	NA	NA	TRBV15	TRBJ1-1
TGTGCCAGCAGTTTTTCGGGTATTAGCACAGATACGCAGTATTTT	CASSFSGISTDTQYF	NA	few	TRBV12-3/TRBV12-4	TRBJ2-3
TGTGCCAGCAGCTTAGCGCTGGACAGGGTGAACATTCAGTACTTC	CASSLALDRVNIQYF	TRBD1	few	TRBV7-9	TRBJ2-4
TGTGCCAGCTCACCGAGGTCGCAGAGCGATTCAGACCTCCACTTT	CASSPRSQSDSDLHF	NA	NA	TRBV18	TRBJ1-6
TGTGCCAGCGGAGTCCGACTAGCGGGAGGGAGGGAGACCCAGTACTTC	CASGVRLAGGRETQYF	TRBD2	few	TRBV7-8	TRBJ2-5
TGTGCCATCAGTGCGACTAGCGATGAGCAGTTCTTC	CAISATSDEQFF	TRBD2	few	TRBV10-3	TRBJ2-1
TGCAGTGCTGTAGCGGGACAGGGTTTCCACAATGAGCAGTTCTTC	CSAVAGQGFHNEQFF	NA	NA	TRBV20-1	TRBJ2-1
TGTGCCAGCAGCCAACCCGGGATTTTAGCCCAGACCCAGTACTTC	CASSQPGILAQTQYF	NA	few	TRBV3-1	TRBJ2-5
TGTGCCAGCAGTCCACGTTATTACGGCGGGGGGGTCGACGGGGAGCTGTTTTTT	CASSPRYYGGGVDGELFF	TRBD2	NA	TRBV12-3/TRBV12-4	TRBJ2-2
TGTGCCAGCAGTTACCGGGGACAGGTCTTGGTGGGAAGCGCCGGGGAGCTGTTTTTT	CASSYRGQVLVGSAGELFF	TRBD1	once	TRBV6-5	TRBJ2-2
TGTGCCAACGAACGATCCGACAGGCGAGAGCAGTTCTTC	CANERSDRREQFF	NA	few	TRBV2	TRBJ2-1
TGTGCCAGCAGGTCCTTCGTCGTAGCAGATACGCAGTATTTT	CASRSFVVADTQYF	NA	few	TRBV4-2	TRBJ2-3
TGTGCCAGCAGCCCTCTTAGCGGGGGGGCCTTCAATGAGCAGTTCTTC	CASSPLSGGAFNEQFF	TRBD2	many	TRBV7-6	TRBJ2-1
TGTGCCAGCAGTGACAGAGTTAACACTGAAGCTTTCTTT	CASSDRVNTEAFF	NA	NA	TRBV6-1	TRBJ1-1
TGCGCCAGCAGCCAAGAGGTAGGGTTTTCTGGGGCCAACGTCCTGACTTTC	CASSQEVGFSGANVLTF	NA	many	TRBV4-3	TRBJ2-6
TGCGCCAGCAGAACCGACCTAACCAGAAACATTCAGTACTTC	CASRTDLTRNIQYF	NA	few	TRBV5-1	TRBJ2-4
TGCGCCAGCAGCCAAGAACGGGACAGGGGGGACCATGAGCAGTTCTTC	CASSQERDRGDHEQFF	TRBD1	many	TRBV4-1	TRBJ2-1
TGTGCCAGCAGCATTAAAGCGGATCAGCCCCAGCATTTT	CASSIKADQPQHF	NA	few	TRBV7-2	TRBJ1-5
TGCAGTGCCGGGGGACAGCCCGGCTCTGGAAACACCATATATTTT	CSAGGQPGSGNTIYF	TRBD1	few	TRBV20-1	TRBJ1-3
TGCAGCGCCCGACAGGGCTTAGCCAATGAGCAGTTCTTC	CSARQGLANEQFF	TRBD1	NA	TRBV29-1	TRBJ2-1
TGCAGCATGCGGGACTGGGCCAACGTCCTGACTTTC	CSMRDWANVLTF	NA	many	TRBV29-1	TRBJ2-6
TGTGCCAGCAGCCTGACAGGGGGCCGGTCCACCGGGGAGCTGTTTTTT	CASSLTGGRSTGELFF	TRBD1	NA	TRBV2	TRBJ2-2
TGCGCCAGCAGCAAAATCCTGAGAGGGAGCACAGATACGCAGTATTTT	CASSKILRGSTDTQYF	NA	few	TRBV5-1	TRBJ2-3